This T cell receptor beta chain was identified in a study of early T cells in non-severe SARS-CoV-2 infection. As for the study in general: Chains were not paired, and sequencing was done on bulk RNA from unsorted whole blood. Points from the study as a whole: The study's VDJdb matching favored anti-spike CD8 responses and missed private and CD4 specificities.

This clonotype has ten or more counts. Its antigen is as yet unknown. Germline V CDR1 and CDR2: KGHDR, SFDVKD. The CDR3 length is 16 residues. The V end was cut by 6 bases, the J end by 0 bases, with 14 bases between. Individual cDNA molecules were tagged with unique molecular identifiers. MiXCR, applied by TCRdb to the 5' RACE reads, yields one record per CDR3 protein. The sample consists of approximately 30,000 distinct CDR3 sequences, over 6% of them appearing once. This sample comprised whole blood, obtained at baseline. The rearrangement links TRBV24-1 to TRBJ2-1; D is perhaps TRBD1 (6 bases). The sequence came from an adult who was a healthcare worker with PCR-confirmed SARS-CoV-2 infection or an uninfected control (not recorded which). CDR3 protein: CATSNGQMSSYNEQFF. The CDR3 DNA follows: TGTGCCACCAGTAATGGACAGATGAGCTCCTACAATGAGCAGTTCTTC.